The T cell receptor beta chain described here comes from a study of regulatory T cells in long-lasting Graves disease. J was trimmed by 6 bases and V by 4 bases; bases with no gene match: 4. This CDR3 comprises 13 residues. From germline, CDR1 is SGHRS and CDR2 YFSETQ. General study findings and limits: Persistent disease favored TRBV28, TRBJ1-2 and TRBJ2-5.

Indicated time point: newly diagnosed GD, antithyroid drugs for less than 3 months. Isolated PBMC RNA provided the starting material for the TCR library. Peripheral blood, at 7.5 to 9 milliliters, went into EDTA tubes. This clonotype showed up just once. Its antigen is still unknown. This may come from a read error, since a much larger clone is one base off. Researchers made TCR beta libraries by using iRepertoire HTBI primers and running Arm-PCR on CDR3 regions. Authors' methods: Samples jointly harbored 62 TRBV and about 15 TRBJ segments. TCRdb fed the multiplex PCR reads into MiXCR, producing one record per CDR3 protein. Here the V and J calls rest on TCRdb's processing, not on the authors' analysis. Of 350,000 to 500,000 distinct CDR3 sequences in the sample, over 15% were seen once. These data also featured in a second study, about T cells in Graves' hyperthyroidism and ophthalmopathy. That study adds: In blood, most of the thyroid clonotypes expanded above 0.001 were also present.

The receptor comes from a woman in her twenties or thirties with Graves disease. The chain has TRBV5-1 and TRBJ2-7; 10 nucleotides align to TRBD1. The sequencing here drew on peripheral blood mononuclear cells (PBMCs), taken at new diagnosis, from a patient treated with antithyroid drugs. The DNA of the CDR3 is TGCGCCAGCAGCAAGGGACAGGGGCTCGAGCAGTACTTC. Its translation: CASSKGQGLEQYF.